The 9 T cell receptor beta chains listed next were all sequenced from one sample in a study of T cell responses to AZD1222 COVID-19 vaccine. Sequencing was performed with immunoSEQ multiplex PCR; in TCRdb, only in-frame clones are kept and a portion is missing. The data contain roughly 99,000 clones, about 93% of them singletons. The sequenced sample was peripheral blood, obtained on day 0 of AZD1222 vaccination. All receptors come from an adult in good health.

V and J are TRBV27 and TRBJ2-7, with a possible D match to TRBD2 (7 bases). CDR3 size: 15 residues. Deletions cut 6 bases from V and 3 bases from J, with 18 bases between. Germline loops: CDR1 MNHEY, CDR2 SMNVEV (reference sequence). CDR3 sequence: CASRTWGGVGYEQYF. The CDR3 coding sequence is TGTGCCAGCAGGACATGGGGGGGCGTGGGCTACGAGCAGTACTTC.

In its sample, this clone was seen once. The V call is TRBV30, the J call TRBJ2-2; D remains unclear. CDR1 is GTSNPN, CDR2 SVGIG, per germline (reference sequence). This CDR3 spans 17 amino acids. V shed 3 bases and J shed 2 bases, with 19 bases lying between them. In DNA, the CDR3 is TGTGCCTGGAGGATAACTGGCCTTTCTTTAAACACCGGGGAGCTGTTTTTT. This sequence encodes CAWRITGLSLNTGELFF. Looking up the rest from reference TRBV30 and TRBJ2-2 gives the full variable domain: SQTIHQWPATLVQPVGSPLSLECTVEGTSNPNLYWYRQAAGRGLQLLFYSVGIGQISSEVPQNLSASRPQDRQFILSSKKLLLSDSGFYLCAWRITGLSLNTGELFFGEGSRLTVL.

The chain joins TRBV10-2 to TRBJ2-5, with TRBD2 matching 9 bases. Looked up from germline, CDR1 is WSHSY and CDR2 is SAAADI. V trimming: 2 bases; J trimming: 4 bases; junction bases outside the gene matches: 14. The CDR3 spans 18 residues. This CDR3 is CASSEPITWRGGRETQYF. As DNA, the CDR3 is TGCGCCAGCAGTGAGCCGATTACCTGGCGGGGGGGCAGAGAGACCCAGTACTTC.

This rearrangement joins TRBV6-4 to TRBJ2-3, with D possibly matching TRBD2 (6 bases). V was clipped by 3 bases and J by 5 bases, with 18 bases between them. The CDR3 contains 16 residues. Germline V gene sequence: CDR1 MRHNA, CDR2 SNTAGT. The CDR3 here is CASSEDSGWDKDTQYF. The CDR3, as DNA: TGTGCCAGCAGTGAGGATAGCGGATGGGATAAAGATACGCAGTATTTT.

The chain uses TRBV19 and TRBJ2-2; 9 bases fit TRBD1. The CDR3 loop spans 15 amino acids. The ends lost 6 bases at V and 4 bases at J; junction bases unmatched: 6. The V gene's germline CDR1 is LNHDA and CDR2 SQIVND (reference sequence). CDR3 DNA sequence: TGTGCCAGTAGCCCAGGACAGGGGACCACCGGGGAGCTGTTTTTT. Translating it yields CASSPGQGTTGELFF.

V and J are TRBV5-6 and TRBJ1-1, with D possibly matching TRBD1 (5 bases). V lost 7 bases and J lost 0, with 10 bases in between. Germline CDR1 is SGHDT and CDR2 is YYEEEE. The CDR3 has 13 amino acids. This CDR3 reads CASRGEVNTEAFF. The DNA of the CDR3 is TGTGCCAGCCGGGGGGAGGTGAACACTGAAGCTTTCTTT. The full variable domain, with the rest looked up from reference TRBV5-6 and TRBJ1-1, is DAGVTQSPTHLIKTRGQQVTLRCSPKSGHDTVSWYQQALGQGPQFIFQYYEEEERQRGNFPDRFSGHQFPNYSSELNVNALLLGDSALYLCASRGEVNTEAFFGQGTRLTVV.

The CDR3 region is CASSLWTGGLYEQYF. The CDR3 DNA reads TGTGCCAGCAGCTTGTGGACAGGGGGCCTTTACGAGCAGTACTTC. This chain connects TRBV7-8 to TRBJ2-7; 11 bases align to TRBD1. The V gene's germline CDR1 is SGHVS and CDR2 FQNEAQ. The CDR3 length is 15 residues. J gave up 4 bases and V 3 bases, and 5 bases lay outside the gene matches.

The chain carries TRBV7-3 and TRBJ1-2; D unresolved. The germline gives CDR1 SGHTA, CDR2 FQGTGA. Trimming stripped 9 bases from V and 4 bases from J, with 15 bases between. This CDR3 has 13 amino acids. The CDR3 sequence: CASASGPGYGYTF. Written as DNA, the CDR3 is TGTGCCAGTGCTTCCGGACCGGGCTATGGCTACACCTTC.

The chain uses TRBV2 and TRBJ1-5; no firm D call. Germline V gene data show CDR1 as SNHLY and CDR2 as FYNNEI. The CDR3 contains 15 residues. V was trimmed by 3 bases and J by 0 bases, leaving 9 bases between them. In DNA, the CDR3 is TGTGCCAGCAGTGAGTACAGATATAGCAATCAGCCCCAGCATTTT. Amino acid sequence: CASSEYRYSNQPQHF.